This T cell receptor beta chain was recovered during a study of shared clonotypes between healthy human individuals. Study overall: Those who served as donors were a couple of women and a few men between the ages of 18 and 49.

Regarding the study as a whole: Collection of samples was limited to blood; tissue repertoires likely differ. Large sequencing depth failed to make sorted-subset sequencing complete, rarefaction showed.

Germline CDR1 reads SGHRS; CDR2 reads YFSETQ. Trimming pared 1 base from V and 6 bases from J, leaving 8 bases between. The CDR3 sequence is 12 residues long. In regard to this clone: Its antigen is unidentified.

Naive CD8 populations comprised CD45RO-negative cells positively selected for CCR7, excluding terminally differentiated effector memory CD45RA+ cells. TCRdb's copy holds only in-frame clones and misses some; the assay was immunoSEQ multiplex PCR. The sample shows roughly 2.1 million clones, approximately 94% of them seen only once. This chain joins TRBV5-1 and TRBJ2-7, with D perhaps TRBD1 (5 bases). This receptor was identified in a young man in good health. Some clones in this sample may be carry-over from other donors' samples. The source material was naive CD8+ T cells from PBMCs. The CDR3 region is CASSLLGVEQYF. CDR3 nucleotide sequence: TGCGCCAGCAGCTTGTTAGGGGTCGAGCAGTACTTC.